These 21 T cell receptor beta chains were all obtained from the same sample, sequenced in a study of T cell clusters in autoimmune cytopenias. One tube held mixed TRB-A and TRB-B primer pools for touch-down PCR. From the multiplex PCR reads, TCRdb lists one entry per CDR3 protein and no DNA. The sample includes about 8,200 distinct CDR3 sequences. Each sample's input was 250 ng genomic DNA, about 38,000 genome equivalents. Sample: peripheral blood. The receptors come from a human donor with an autoimmune cytopenia or autoimmune hepatitis (not recorded which).

The chain links TRBV12-3 or TRBV12-4 to TRBJ2-1; the D gene TCRdb calls, TRBD2, cannot be checked with no DNA. The CDR3 has 14 residues. CDR3 residues: CASKAGGSYNEQFF.

The chain couples TRBV29-1 to TRBJ1-2; lacking DNA, the TRBD1 call made by TCRdb goes unchecked. CDR3 length equals 19 residues. From germline, CDR1 is SQVTM and CDR2 ANQGSEA. CDR3 region: CSALKSGANVVVGAYGYTF.

The V gene is TRBV19, the J gene TRBJ2-3; the TCRdb call, TRBD2, lacks DNA for checking. Per the germline V gene, CDR1 is LNHDA and CDR2 is SQIVND (reference sequence). The CDR3 has 16 amino acids. The CDR3: CASSTLAARSTDTQYF.

The J gene is TRBJ2-7, the V gene TRBV5-4; TCRdb returns TRBD2, unconfirmable since there is no DNA. From germline, CDR1 is SGHNT and CDR2 YYREEE (reference sequence). The CDR3 loop spans 14 amino acids. CDR3 in amino acids: CASSLRTSRGEQYF. Together with reference TRBV5-4 and TRBJ2-7, the CDR3 gives the full variable domain: ETGVTQSPTHLIKTRGQQVTLRCSSQSGHNTVSWYQQALGQGPQFIFQYYREEENGRGNFPPRFSGLQFPNYSSELNVNALELDDSALYLCASSLRTSRGEQYFGPGTRLTVT.

The chain couples TRBV6-5 to TRBJ2-1. The CDR3 has 16 amino acids. Germline V gene sequence: CDR1 MNHEY, CDR2 SVGAGI. CDR3 loop: CASSLSGGSTYNEQFF.

In terms of frequency, this clonotype is medium-sized (0.01 to 0.1%). The chain has TRBV6-5 and TRBJ1-6. The germline V gene has CDR1 MNHEY and CDR2 SVGAGI. This CDR3 spans 14 amino acids. The chain's CDR3 is CASSRTAGHSPLHF.

This rearrangement joins TRBV6-2 or TRBV6-3 to TRBJ2-7; the TRBD2 assignment by TCRdb is unverifiable without DNA. Germline CDR1 and CDR2: MNHEY and SVGEGT. This CDR3 region has 13 residues. The CDR3 sequence: CASRPGGRDEQYF.

This rearrangement joins TRBV11-2 to TRBJ2-3; TCRdb names TRBD1, which stays unverified in the absence of DNA. Germline V CDR1 and CDR2: SGHAT, FQNNGV. There are 13 residues in the CDR3. CDR3 sequence reads: CASSLDRGDTQYF.

J is TRBJ1-1 and V is TRBV6-5; TCRdb selects TRBD1, and the lack of DNA leaves this call unchecked. The length of the CDR3 is 17 residues. Germline assignment: CDR1 MNHEY and CDR2 SVGAGI. CDR3 region: CASSSAMSGQGWTEAFF.

The rearrangement joins TRBV10-3 to TRBJ2-5; TCRdb lists TRBD2, though no DNA is available to test this call. The CDR3 sequence is 14 residues long. Germline V gene lookup returns CDR1 ENHRY and CDR2 SYGVKD. The CDR3 sequence is CAISDVAREETQYF.

The CDR3 loop reads CASSLERDQPQHF. This chain connects TRBV12-3 or TRBV12-4 to TRBJ1-5. CDR3 size: 13 residues.

This clonotype shows up as medium-sized (0.01 to 0.1%) by frequency. The CDR3: CASSQQRANYGYTF. The chain is built from TRBV19 and TRBJ1-2. In germline, CDR1 is LNHDA, CDR2 SQIVND (reference sequence). There are 14 residues in the CDR3.

The chain recombines TRBV25-1 with TRBJ2-2; the TRBD2 assignment by TCRdb is unverifiable without DNA. CDR1 MGHDK and CDR2 SYGVNS come from the germline V gene. This CDR3 has 13 amino acids. The CDR3 region is CASSEWEGGELFF.

This rearrangement joins TRBV20-1 to TRBJ2-6. Germline CDR1 is DFQATT and CDR2 is SNEGSKA (reference sequence). The CDR3 runs to 15 residues. The CDR3 is CSAREHNSGANVLTF.

This chain connects TRBV5-4 to TRBJ1-2. Germline CDR1 is SGHNT and CDR2 is YYREEE (reference sequence). This CDR3 region has 15 residues. CDR3 loop: CASSLAGFGNYGYTF.

The chain carries TRBV6-6 and TRBJ2-7. Germline V lookup: CDR1 MNHNY, CDR2 SVGAGI (reference sequence). The CDR3 covers 14 residues. CDR3: CASSKVGGTYEQYF.

This CDR3 is CASSPAVVYEQYF. The chain links TRBV6-2 or TRBV6-3 to TRBJ2-7; the TCRdb D gene call, TRBD1, has no DNA to confirm it. The CDR3 is 13 amino acids. Germline V gives CDR1 MNHEY, CDR2 SVGEGT.

The chain uses TRBV28 and TRBJ2-5; lacking DNA, the TRBD2 call made by TCRdb goes unchecked. CDR3 size: 16 residues. Germline V gene lookup returns CDR1 MDHEN and CDR2 SYDVKM. The CDR3 sequence is CASSLAREGRGETQYF.

The chain uses TRBV19 and TRBJ2-3; as DNA is missing, the TRBD2 call by TCRdb cannot be tested. Germline values: CDR1 LNHDA, CDR2 SQIVND (reference sequence). The CDR3 covers 15 residues. The CDR3: CAISRGIGVADTQYF.

Judged by frequency, this clonotype is medium-sized. This chain connects TRBV6-1 to TRBJ2-2; the TCRdb D gene call, TRBD1, has no DNA to confirm it. The V gene's germline CDR1 is MNHNS and CDR2 SASEGT. The CDR3 sequence is 15 residues long. The CDR3 protein is CASSSRTGSAGELFF.

This clonotype is identified as hyperexpanded from frequency. The chain has TRBV19 and TRBJ1-5; checking the TCRdb D call of TRBD1 is not possible without DNA. The germline V gene has CDR1 LNHDA and CDR2 SQIVND (reference sequence). CDR3 length: 13 amino acids. CDR3 sequence reads: CASMGQFNQPQHF.